The following is a T cell receptor (beta chain) sequence with its context. The table came from immunoSEQ multiplex PCR; TCRdb's copy has only in-frame clones and leaves some out. The top ten hold about 1.6% of the sample, which has hundreds of thousands of clones, about 87% seen once. The sample comes from a study of blood T cell repertoires in COVID-19. CDR1 and CDR2 from the germline V gene are LGHDT and YNNKEL (reference sequence). CDR3 length equals 16 residues. V shed 0 bases and J 5 bases; nucleotides not matched to a gene: 7. V and J are TRBV3-1 (or the pseudogene TRBV3-2) and TRBJ2-1; 7 bases are a match to TRBD2. The sequence was collected from a woman between 50 and 59 years old who had recovered from COVID-19. The sequencing input was PBMCs or T cells enriched from blood (not recorded which). The CDR3 protein is CASSQDLGREDNEQFF. The CDR3 coding sequence is TGTGCCAGCAGCCAAGATTTGGGTCGGGAGGACAATGAGCAGTTCTTC.